This T cell receptor beta chain was found in a study of graft-versus-host responses after intestinal transplantation (TCRdb year 2021). Regarding the research as a whole: Recipients received multivisceral, liver-intestinal, or isolated intestinal transplants. Bulk TCR-beta CDR3 sequencing was used to track graft-versus-host and host-versus-graft alloreactive T cell clones in the graft, circulation and bone marrow after intestinal transplantation. Alloreactive clones were identified by sequencing pre-transplant mixed lymphocyte reaction products and comparing these products with unstimulated pre-transplant donor and recipient T cells. All recipients received anti-thymocyte globulin induction followed by maintenance tacrolimus and steroids for around three years. Donor T cell macrochimerism was defined as a peak of at least 4% donor T cells among recipient peripheral blood mononuclear cells. Rather than being sequenced by the commercial service, samples from a few later patients were sequenced in-house on an Illumina MiSeq and processed with MiXCR. Of the roughly 24 intestinal transplant recipients enrolled in the cohort, one of whom was a retransplant, a few patients without pretransplant specimens were excluded.

The library relied on the immunoSEQ multiplex PCR assay. For most patients, genomic DNA was isolated with the Qiagen DNeasy Blood and Tissue Kit and shipped frozen to Adaptive Biotechnologies for TCR sequencing. High-throughput TCR-beta CDR3 sequencing of genomic DNA from most patients was performed by Adaptive Biotechnologies. Concerning the study's data processing: TCR sequencing data were retrieved from Adaptive's ImmunoSEQ software for around 19 patients, whereas a few other patients were processed with MiXCR and VDJtools. To correct CD4 versus CD8 sorting errors, any sequence found in both subsets at a frequency ratio below 5:1 was removed. Because the origin of CDR3 nucleotide sequences shared between donor and recipient could not be assigned, those sequences were removed. Alloreactive clones required at least 2-fold expansion over unstimulated cells and minimum CFSE-low frequency of 0.002% (template counts) or 0.001% (read counts). Mappable clones were those detected in sequenced pre-transplant spleen, lymph node, or MLR CFSE-low populations of the donor or recipient. The cumulative frequency of alloreactive clones was calculated as a percentage of all sequences, weighted by copy number. What TCRdb holds here is the immuneACCESS table cut down to in-frame rearrangements. Part of the clones is not present; checked against another copy, under half of the missing clones reflect an unresolved V gene, and the others are unexplained. The DNA was the basis for D and trimming; V, J and clone size are from that table. The sample table lists approximately 89,000 clones, 90% to 95% of them with a count of one. 0.15% to 0.2% of the sample is taken by the ten largest.

Broad study findings and their caveats: In the allografts of patients with donor T cell macrochimerism, GvH to HvG T cell clonal ratios were high. Early after transplant, peak levels of circulating GvH clones were found to be associated with declines in HvG clones. The conclusions were limited by the relatively low number and heterogeneity of the intestinal transplant patients. GvH clones were found in recipient bone marrow, and some of the GvH clones appeared earlier in ileal mucosa or blood, which is consistent with an intestinal mucosal origin.

The time point label for this specimen denotes: cells obtained before transplantation from donor or recipient. CD3+CD4+ and CD3+CD8+ populations were FACS-sorted from unstimulated pre-transplant donor and recipient cells taken from spleen or lymph nodes. Concerning this clone: No cognate antigen has been identified for it. No clone much larger than this one lies a single base away; base qualities are absent.

The source material was unstimulated CD4+ T cells sorted from spleen or lymph node cells, sampled before intestinal transplant. The TCR comes from a human donor who received an intestinal transplant.

The DNA reads TGTGCCAGCTCACCACTAGGACTCGAGCTTCACTCTGGGGCCAACGTCCTGACTTTC. It translates to CASSPLGLELHSGANVLTF. The rearranged chain carries TRBV18 and TRBJ2-6; a tentative D call is TRBD2 (5 bases match). CDR1 is given as KGHSH and CDR2 as LQKENI, both from the germline V gene. V drops 1 base and J drops 0 bases, leaving 16 bases in between. The CDR3 measures 19 amino acids from cysteine to phenylalanine. This entry keeps only the CDR3 DNA: 57 bases, framed from base 1.